This T cell receptor (beta chain) is drawn from a study of cytomegalovirus exposure and HLA in healthy donors. General study results and limits: Equally common other TCR beta chains were less clonally expanded than HLA-associated ones, a later analysis found. Being productive about 90% or about 30% of the time was typical of most TCR beta V segments in an earlier analysis.

Germline lookup yields CDR1 SQVTM and CDR2 ANQGSEA. V gave up 4 bases and J gave up 5 bases; unmatched junction bases: 1. This CDR3 is built from 13 residues. Primers: 60 Vbeta forward and 13 Jbeta reverse. In the original analysis: Some 9.9 million shared chains were among about 80 million unique TCR beta chains counted in a later analysis. Here immunoSEQ multiplex PCR was the method, and the copy in TCRdb shows in-frame clones only, minus some. V, J and clone size are taken as reported in that table, and D and trimming were inferred from the DNA itself. There are tens of thousands of clones in the sample; about four fifths occur only once, and roughly 1.5% lies in the top ten. To note about this clone: Antigen unknown.

The sequenced sample consisted of PBMCs. The sequence was collected from a man between 35 and 55 years old in good health and CMV-seronegative. The chain employs TRBV29-1 and TRBJ2-7; the match to TRBD2 covers 14 bases. CDR3 nucleotides: TGCAGCGTTGCGGGACTAGCGGGAGACGAGCAGTACTTC. Translated, it gives CSVAGLAGDEQYF.